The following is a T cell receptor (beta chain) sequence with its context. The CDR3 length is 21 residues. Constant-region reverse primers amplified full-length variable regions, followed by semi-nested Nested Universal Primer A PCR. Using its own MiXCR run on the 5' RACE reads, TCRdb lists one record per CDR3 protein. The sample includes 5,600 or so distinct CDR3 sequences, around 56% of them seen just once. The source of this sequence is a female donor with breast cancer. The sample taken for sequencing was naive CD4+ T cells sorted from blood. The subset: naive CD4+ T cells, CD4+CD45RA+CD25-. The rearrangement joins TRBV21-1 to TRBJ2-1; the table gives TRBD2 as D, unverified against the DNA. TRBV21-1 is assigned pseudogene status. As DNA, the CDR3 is TGTGCCAGCAGCAATGATTTTTTAGTTGGACTTCGGACTAGCGGACCCACAGGGCAGTTCTTC. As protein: CASSNDFLVGLRTSGPTGQFF.